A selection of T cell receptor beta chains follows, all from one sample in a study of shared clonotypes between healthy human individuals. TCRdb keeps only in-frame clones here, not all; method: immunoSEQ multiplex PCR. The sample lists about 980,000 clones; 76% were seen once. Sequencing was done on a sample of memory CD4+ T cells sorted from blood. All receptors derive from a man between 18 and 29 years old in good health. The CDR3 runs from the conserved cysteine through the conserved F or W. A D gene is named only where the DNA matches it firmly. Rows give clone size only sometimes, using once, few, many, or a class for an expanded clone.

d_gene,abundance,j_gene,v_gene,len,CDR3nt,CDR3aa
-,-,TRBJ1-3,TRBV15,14,TGTGCCACCAGCCGGGGTATCTCTGGAAACACCATATATTTT,CATSRGISGNTIYF
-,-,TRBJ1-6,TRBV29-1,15,TGCAGCGTTTTAATCCGGGATCACTATAATTCACCCCTCCACTTT,CSVLIRDHYNSPLHF
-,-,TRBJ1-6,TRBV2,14,TGTGCCAGCAGTGACCCTATATCGAATTCACCCCTCCACTTT,CASSDPISNSPLHF
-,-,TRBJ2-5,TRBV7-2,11,TGTGCCAGCAGCGCTCAAGAGACCCAGTACTTC,CASSAQETQYF
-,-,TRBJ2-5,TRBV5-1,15,TGCGCCAGCAGCTTCTATATGCCCTACCAAGAGACCCAGTACTTC,CASSFYMPYQETQYF
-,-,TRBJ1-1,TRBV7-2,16,TGTGCCAGCAGCCCACGGTTAGGTGGGGCGGTCACTGAAGCTTTCTTT,CASSPRLGGAVTEAFF
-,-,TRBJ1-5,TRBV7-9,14,TGTGCCAGCAGCCTCGGGGCTGGCAGGGTGGCCCAGCATTTT,CASSLGAGRVAQHF
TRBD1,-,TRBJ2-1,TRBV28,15,TGTGCCAGCAGTTTACCTTGGACAGGGGGCAATGAGCAGTTCTTC,CASSLPWTGGNEQFF
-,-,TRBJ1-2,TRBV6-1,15,TGTGCCACTGCACAGGGTTACTCCTTATCCTATGGCTACACCTTC,CATAQGYSLSYGYTF
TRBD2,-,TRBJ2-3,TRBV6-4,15,TGTGCCAGCAGCCGGACTAGCGGGAGGGCAGATACGCAGTATTTT,CASSRTSGRADTQYF
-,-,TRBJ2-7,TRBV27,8,TGTGCCAGCAGTTTACAGTACTTC,CASSLQYF
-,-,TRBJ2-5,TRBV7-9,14,TGTGCCAGCAGCTTAGTATCGGGGGGCGAGACCCAGTACTTC,CASSLVSGGETQYF
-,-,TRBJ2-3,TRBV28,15,TGTGCCAGCAGTTCCCCCCCAGAGCTGACAGATACGCAGTATTTT,CASSSPPELTDTQYF
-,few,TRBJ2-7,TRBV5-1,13,TGCGCCAGCAGCCTGCCCCAGGGATACGAGCAGTACTTC,CASSLPQGYEQYF
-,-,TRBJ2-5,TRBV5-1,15,TGCGCCAGCAGCTTGATTGCAGGGCCTCAAGAGACCCAGTACTTC,CASSLIAGPQETQYF
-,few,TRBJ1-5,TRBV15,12,TGTGCCACCAGCAGAGAGGATCAGCCCCAGCATTTT,CATSREDQPQHF
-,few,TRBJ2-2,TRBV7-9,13,TGTGCCAGCAGCTTTTCGGACACCGGGGAGCTGTTTTTT,CASSFSDTGELFF
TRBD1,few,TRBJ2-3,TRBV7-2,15,TGTGCCAGCCAGACAGGGCTCCCTCCCACAGATACGCAGTATTTT,CASQTGLPPTDTQYF
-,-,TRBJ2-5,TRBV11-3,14,TGTGCCAGCAGCTTAGATGGGGGATCGGGGACCCAGTACTTC,CASSLDGGSGTQYF
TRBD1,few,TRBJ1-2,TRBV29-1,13,TGCAGCGGGGGGACAGCCACTAACTATGGCTACACCTTC,CSGGTATNYGYTF
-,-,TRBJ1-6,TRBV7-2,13,TGTGCCAGCAGCTTAAAAGGGAATTCACCCCTCCACTTT,CASSLKGNSPLHF
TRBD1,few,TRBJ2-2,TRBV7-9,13,TGTGCCAGCAGCTGGACAGGGTCCGGGGAGCTGTTTTTT,CASSWTGSGELFF
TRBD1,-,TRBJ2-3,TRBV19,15,TGTGCCAGTAGTATAAAGGGACAGGGACTGGATACGCAGTATTTT,CASSIKGQGLDTQYF
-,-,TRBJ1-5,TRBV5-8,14,TGTGCCAGCAGCTTGGTGTGGGGAAATGCGCCCCAGCATTTT,CASSLVWGNAPQHF
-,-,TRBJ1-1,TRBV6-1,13,TGTGCCAGCAGCCCCAGGGGGAACACTGAAGCTTTCTTT,CASSPRGNTEAFF
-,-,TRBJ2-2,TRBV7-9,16,TGTGCCAGCAGCGAAAGGGGGGCAGACCACACCGGGGAGCTGTTTTTT,CASSERGADHTGELFF
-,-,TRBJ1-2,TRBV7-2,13,TGTGCCAGCAGCTTAGCTAACGTCTATGGCTACACCTTC,CASSLANVYGYTF
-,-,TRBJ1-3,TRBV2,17,TGTGCCAGCAGTGAGTTAGGACAGACTCGCTCTGGAAACACCATATATTTT,CASSELGQTRSGNTIYF
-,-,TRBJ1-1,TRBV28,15,TGTGCCAGCAGTCCGTATAGTCCCAGTAACACTGAAGCTTTCTTT,CASSPYSPSNTEAFF
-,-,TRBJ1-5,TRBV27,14,TGTGCCAGCAGAAGAGGACAGAGCAATCAGCCCCAGCATTTT,CASRRGQSNQPQHF
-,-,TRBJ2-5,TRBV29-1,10,TGCAGCGTTGAAACGGAGACCCAGTACTTC,CSVETETQYF
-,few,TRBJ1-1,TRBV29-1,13,TGCAGCGTCCTTTCCGGGGTGAACACTGAAGCTTTCTTT,CSVLSGVNTEAFF
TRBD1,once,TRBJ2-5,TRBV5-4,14,TGTGCCAGCAGCTTCCCAGACAGGGTCAAGACCCAGTACTTC,CASSFPDRVKTQYF
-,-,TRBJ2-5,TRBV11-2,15,TGTGCCAGCAGCCCACCTTGGAGCGGGCAAGAGACCCAGTACTTC,CASSPPWSGQETQYF
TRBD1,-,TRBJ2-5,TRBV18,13,TGTGCCAGCTCCGGACAGGGTGGAGAGACCCAGTACTTC,CASSGQGGETQYF
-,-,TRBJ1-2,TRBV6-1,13,TGTGCCAGCAGTGAGGTCAGAAACTATGGCTACACCTTC,CASSEVRNYGYTF
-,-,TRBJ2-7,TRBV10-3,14,TGTGCCATCAGTTCCGGGACGGAGACTATGGAGCAGTACTTC,CAISSGTETMEQYF
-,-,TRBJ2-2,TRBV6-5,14,TGTGCCAGCAGCTCGCAGCTATACACCGGGGAGCTGTTTTTT,CASSSQLYTGELFF
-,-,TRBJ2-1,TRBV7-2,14,TGTGCCAGCAGCCCAGGGAGCTCCTACAATGAGCAGTTCTTC,CASSPGSSYNEQFF
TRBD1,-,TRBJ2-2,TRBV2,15,TGTGCCAGCAGCGAGGGGGCCCCTCTGGCCGGGGAGCTGTTTTTT,CASSEGAPLAGELFF
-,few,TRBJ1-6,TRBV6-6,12,TGTGCCAGCAGTTCCCCAAGGGACCATCAGCACTTT,CASSSPRDHQHF
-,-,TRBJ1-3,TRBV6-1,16,TGTGCCAGCAGTGAAGCCGGGTTATACTCTGGAAACACCATATATTTT,CASSEAGLYSGNTIYF
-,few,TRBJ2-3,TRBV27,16,TGTGCCAGCAGTTTATCGTATTCCAGGGGCACAGATACGCAGTATTTT,CASSLSYSRGTDTQYF
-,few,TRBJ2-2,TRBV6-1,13,TGTGCCAGCAGTGCCGACAGAACCGGGGAGCTGTTTTTT,CASSADRTGELFF
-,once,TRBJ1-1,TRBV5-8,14,TGTGCCAGCAGCTTAGGGCAGCAGAACACTGAAGCTTTCTTT,CASSLGQQNTEAFF
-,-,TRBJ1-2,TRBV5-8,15,TGTGCCAGCATCCACAGGCGGGGGACCGGTGGGGGCTACACCTTC,CASIHRRGTGGGYTF
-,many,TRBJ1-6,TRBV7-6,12,TGTGCCAGCAGTCACAGGGATTCACCCCTCCACTTT,CASSHRDSPLHF
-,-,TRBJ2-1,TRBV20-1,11,TGCAGTGCTGGAGGATGGGGGAGGCAGTTCTTC,CSAGGWGRQFF
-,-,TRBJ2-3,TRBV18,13,TGTGCCAGCTCACCAGCGGGCACAGATACGCAGTATTTT,CASSPAGTDTQYF
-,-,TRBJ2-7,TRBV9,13,TGTGCCAGCAGCGTAGGGGAATCCTACGAGCAGTACTTC,CASSVGESYEQYF
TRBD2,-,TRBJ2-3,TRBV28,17,TGTGCCAGCAGTTCCGGACTAGCGGGGGCGGAGATAGATACGCAGTATTTT,CASSSGLAGAEIDTQYF
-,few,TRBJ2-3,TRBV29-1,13,TGCAGCGTCGAGGGGGGTTCAAAAGATACGCAGTATTTT,CSVEGGSKDTQYF
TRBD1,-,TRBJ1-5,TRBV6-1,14,TGTGCCAGCAGTGAACAGGGGGGAAATCAGCCCCAGCATTTT,CASSEQGGNQPQHF
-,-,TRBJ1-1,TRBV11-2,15,TGTGCCAGCAGCCCGAGGTTCGGACAGACTCCTGAAGCTTTCTTT,CASSPRFGQTPEAFF
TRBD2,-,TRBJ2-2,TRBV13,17,TGTGCCAGCAGCTTAACTAGCGGGAGATCAAACACCGGGGAGCTGTTTTTT,CASSLTSGRSNTGELFF
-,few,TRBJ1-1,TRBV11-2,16,TGTGCCAGCAGCTTCTCTACCCGACAGGTGAACACTGAAGCTTTCTTT,CASSFSTRQVNTEAFF
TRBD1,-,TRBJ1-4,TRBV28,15,TGTGCCAGCAGTTCCCTACAGGGGGGTAGTGAAAAACTGTTTTTT,CASSSLQGGSEKLFF
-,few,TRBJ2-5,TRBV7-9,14,TGTGCCAGCAGGGACAGCAGGAAGGGAGAGACCCAGTACTTC,CASRDSRKGETQYF